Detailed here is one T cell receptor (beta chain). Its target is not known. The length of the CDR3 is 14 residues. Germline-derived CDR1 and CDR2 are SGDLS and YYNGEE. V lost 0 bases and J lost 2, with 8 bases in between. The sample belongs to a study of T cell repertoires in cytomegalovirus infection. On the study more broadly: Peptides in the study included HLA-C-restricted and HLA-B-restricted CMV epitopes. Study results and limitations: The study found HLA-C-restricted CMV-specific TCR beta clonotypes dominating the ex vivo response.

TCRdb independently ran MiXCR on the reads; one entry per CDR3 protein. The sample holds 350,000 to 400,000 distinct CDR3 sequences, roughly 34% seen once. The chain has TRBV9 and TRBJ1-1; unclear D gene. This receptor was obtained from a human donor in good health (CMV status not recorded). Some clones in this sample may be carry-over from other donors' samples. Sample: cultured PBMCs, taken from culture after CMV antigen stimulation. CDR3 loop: CASSVGAGNTEAFF. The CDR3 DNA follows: TGTGCCAGCAGCGTAGGTGCGGGTAACACTGAAGCTTTCTTT.